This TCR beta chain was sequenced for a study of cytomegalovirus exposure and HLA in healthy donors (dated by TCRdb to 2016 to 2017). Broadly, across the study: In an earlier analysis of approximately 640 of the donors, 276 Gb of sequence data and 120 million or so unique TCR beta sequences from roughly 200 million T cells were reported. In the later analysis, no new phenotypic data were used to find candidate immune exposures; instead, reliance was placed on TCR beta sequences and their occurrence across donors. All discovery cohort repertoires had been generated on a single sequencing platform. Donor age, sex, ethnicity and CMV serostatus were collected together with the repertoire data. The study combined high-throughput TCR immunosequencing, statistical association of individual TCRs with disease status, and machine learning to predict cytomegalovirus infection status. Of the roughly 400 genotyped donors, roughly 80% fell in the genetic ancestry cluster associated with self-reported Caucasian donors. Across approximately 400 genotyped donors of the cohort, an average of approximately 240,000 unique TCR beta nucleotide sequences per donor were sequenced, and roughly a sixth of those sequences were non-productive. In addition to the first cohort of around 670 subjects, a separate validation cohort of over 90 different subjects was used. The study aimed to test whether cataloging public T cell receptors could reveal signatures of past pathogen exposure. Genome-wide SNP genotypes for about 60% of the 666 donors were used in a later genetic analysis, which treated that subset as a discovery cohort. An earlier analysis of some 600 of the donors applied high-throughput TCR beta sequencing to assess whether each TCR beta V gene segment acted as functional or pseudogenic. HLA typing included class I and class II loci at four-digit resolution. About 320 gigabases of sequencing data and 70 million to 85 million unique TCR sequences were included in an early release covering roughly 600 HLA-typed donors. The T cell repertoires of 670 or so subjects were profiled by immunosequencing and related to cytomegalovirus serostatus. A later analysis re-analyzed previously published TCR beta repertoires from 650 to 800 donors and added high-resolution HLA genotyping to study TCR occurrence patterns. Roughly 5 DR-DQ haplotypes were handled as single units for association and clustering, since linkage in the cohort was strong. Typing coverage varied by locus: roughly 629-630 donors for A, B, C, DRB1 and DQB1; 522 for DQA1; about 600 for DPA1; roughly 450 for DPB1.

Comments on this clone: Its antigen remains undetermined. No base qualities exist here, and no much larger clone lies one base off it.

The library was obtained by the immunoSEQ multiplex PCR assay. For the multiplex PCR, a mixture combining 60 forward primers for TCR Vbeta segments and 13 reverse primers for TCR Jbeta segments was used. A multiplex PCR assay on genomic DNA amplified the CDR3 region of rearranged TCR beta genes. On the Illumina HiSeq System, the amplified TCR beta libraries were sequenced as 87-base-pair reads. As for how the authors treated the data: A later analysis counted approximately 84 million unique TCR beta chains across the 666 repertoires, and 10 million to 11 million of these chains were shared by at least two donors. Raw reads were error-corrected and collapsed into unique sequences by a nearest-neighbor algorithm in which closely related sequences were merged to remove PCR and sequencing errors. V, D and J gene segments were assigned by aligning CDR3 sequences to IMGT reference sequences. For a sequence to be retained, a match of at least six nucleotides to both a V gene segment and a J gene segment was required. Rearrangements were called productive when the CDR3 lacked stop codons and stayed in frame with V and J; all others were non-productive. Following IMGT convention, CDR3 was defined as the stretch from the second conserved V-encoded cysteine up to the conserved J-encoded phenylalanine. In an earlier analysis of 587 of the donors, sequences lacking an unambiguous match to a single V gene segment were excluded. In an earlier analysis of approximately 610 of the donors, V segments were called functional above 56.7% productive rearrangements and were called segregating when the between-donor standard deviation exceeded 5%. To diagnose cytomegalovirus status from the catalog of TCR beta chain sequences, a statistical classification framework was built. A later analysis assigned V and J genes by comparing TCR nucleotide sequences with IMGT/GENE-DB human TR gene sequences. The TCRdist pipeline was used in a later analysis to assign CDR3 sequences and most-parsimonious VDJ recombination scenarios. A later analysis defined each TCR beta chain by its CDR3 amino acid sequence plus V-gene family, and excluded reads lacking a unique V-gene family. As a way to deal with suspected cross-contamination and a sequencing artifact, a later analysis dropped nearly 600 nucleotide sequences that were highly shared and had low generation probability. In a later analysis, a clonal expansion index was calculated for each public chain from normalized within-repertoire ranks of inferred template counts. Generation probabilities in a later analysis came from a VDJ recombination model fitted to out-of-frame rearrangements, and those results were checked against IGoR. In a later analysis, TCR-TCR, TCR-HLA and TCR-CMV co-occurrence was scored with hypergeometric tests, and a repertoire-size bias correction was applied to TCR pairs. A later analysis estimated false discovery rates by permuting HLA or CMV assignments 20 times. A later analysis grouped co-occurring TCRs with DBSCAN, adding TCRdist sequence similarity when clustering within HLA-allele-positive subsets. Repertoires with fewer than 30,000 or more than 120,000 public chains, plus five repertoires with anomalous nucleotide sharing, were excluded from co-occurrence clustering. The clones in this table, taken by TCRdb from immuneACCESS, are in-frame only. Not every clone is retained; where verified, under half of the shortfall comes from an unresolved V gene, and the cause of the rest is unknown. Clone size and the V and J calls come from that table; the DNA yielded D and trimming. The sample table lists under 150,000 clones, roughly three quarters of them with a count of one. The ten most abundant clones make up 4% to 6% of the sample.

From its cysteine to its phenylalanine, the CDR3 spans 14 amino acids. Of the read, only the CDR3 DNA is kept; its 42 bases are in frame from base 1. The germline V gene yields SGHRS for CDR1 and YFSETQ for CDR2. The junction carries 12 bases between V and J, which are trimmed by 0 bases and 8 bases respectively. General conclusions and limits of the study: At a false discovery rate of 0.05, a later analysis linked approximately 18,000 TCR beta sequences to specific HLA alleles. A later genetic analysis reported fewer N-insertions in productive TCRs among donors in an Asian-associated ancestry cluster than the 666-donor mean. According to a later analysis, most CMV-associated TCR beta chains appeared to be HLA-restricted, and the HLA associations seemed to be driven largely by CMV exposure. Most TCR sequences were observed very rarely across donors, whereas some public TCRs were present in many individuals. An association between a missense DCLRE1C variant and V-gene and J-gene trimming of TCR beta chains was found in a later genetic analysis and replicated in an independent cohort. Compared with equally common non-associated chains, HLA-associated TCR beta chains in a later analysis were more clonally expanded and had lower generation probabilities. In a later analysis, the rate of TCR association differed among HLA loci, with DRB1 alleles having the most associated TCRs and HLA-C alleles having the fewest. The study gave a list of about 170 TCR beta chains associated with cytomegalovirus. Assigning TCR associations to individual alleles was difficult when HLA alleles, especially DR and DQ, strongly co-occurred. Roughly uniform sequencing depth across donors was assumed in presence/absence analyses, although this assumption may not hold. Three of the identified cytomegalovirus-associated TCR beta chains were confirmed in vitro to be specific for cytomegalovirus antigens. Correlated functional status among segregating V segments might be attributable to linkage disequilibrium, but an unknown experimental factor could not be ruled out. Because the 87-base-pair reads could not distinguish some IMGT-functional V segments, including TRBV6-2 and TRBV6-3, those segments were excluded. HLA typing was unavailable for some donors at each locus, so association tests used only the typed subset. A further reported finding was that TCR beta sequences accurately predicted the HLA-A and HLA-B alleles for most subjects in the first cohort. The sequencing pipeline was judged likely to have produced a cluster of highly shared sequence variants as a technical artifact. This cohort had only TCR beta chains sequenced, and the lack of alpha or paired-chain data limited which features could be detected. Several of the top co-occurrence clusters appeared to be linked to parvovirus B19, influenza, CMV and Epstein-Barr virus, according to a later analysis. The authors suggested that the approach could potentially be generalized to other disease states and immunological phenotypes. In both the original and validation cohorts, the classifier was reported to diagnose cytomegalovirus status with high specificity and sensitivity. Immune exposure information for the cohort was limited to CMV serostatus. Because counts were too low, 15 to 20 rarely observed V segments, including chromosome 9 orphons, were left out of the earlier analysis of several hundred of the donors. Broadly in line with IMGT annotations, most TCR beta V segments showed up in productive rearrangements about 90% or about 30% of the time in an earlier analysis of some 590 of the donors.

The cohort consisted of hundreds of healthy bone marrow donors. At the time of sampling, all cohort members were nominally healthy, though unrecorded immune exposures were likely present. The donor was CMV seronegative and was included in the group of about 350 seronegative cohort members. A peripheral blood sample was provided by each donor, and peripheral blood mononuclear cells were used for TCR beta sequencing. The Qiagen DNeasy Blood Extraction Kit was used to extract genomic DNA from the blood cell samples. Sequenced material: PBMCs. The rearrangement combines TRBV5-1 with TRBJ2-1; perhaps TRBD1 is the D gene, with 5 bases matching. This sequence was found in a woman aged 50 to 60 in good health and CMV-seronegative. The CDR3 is CASSLGVLGDEQFF. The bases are TGCGCCAGCAGCTTGGGGGTCTTAGGGGATGAGCAGTTCTTC. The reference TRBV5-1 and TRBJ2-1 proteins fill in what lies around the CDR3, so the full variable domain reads KAGVTQTPRYLIKTRGQQVTLSCSPISGHRSVSWYQQTPGQGLQFLFEYFSETQRNKGNFPGRFSGRQFSNSRSEMNVSTLELGDSALYLCASSLGVLGDEQFFGPGTRLTVL.